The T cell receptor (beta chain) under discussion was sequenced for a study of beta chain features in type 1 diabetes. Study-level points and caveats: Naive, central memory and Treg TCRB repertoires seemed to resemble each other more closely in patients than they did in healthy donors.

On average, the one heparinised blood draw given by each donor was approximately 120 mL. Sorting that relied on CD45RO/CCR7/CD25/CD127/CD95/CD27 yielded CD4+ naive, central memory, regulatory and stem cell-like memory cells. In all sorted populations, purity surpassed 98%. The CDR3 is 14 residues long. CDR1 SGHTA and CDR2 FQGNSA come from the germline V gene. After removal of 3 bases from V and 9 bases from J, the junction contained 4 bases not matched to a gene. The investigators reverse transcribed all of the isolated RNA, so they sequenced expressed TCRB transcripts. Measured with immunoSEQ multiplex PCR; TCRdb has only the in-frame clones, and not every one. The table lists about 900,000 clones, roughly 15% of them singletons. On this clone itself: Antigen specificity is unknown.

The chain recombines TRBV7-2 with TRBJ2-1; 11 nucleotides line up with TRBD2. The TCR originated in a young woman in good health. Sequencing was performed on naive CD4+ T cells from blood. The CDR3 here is CASSFRLAGSEQFF. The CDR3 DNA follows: TGTGCCAGCAGCTTCCGACTAGCGGGAAGTGAGCAGTTCTTC.